This entry describes one TCR beta chain. Its antigen remains unidentified. Held in samples before DNA extraction were roughly 1-10 million cryopreserved PBMC. The record originates from a study of long-term antiretroviral therapy in people with HIV. General study findings and limits: It was observed that HIV repertoires exhibited narrower CDR3 length ranges than controls. Missing from the dataset were any data on ART adherence, viral resistance or therapy changes. Repertoire composition at all time points was dominated by clones that had expanded before ART.

The germline CDR1 and CDR2 sequences are LGHNA and YSLEER. There are 15 residues in the CDR3. J gave up 2 bases and V 4 bases, and 5 bases lay outside the gene matches. Running of the v3.0 immunoSEQ assay took place at survey level. Profiling relied on immunoSEQ multiplex PCR, and the TCRdb table lists in-frame clones only, not all of them. The table has tens of thousands of clones, less than 85% seen once. The specimen comprised unsorted PBMCs, sampled 0.3 years after starting antiretroviral therapy. The source of this sequence is a man aged 35-49 years with HIV. The chain is built from TRBV4-3 and TRBJ2-1; 7 bases are shared with TRBD1. DNA for the CDR3: TGCGCCAGCAGCCTTCAGACAGGGCCCTACAATGAGCAGTTCTTC. Translation: CASSLQTGPYNEQFF.